This TCR beta chain emerged from a study of CD8+ T cells in alopecia areata. Only a few counts were recorded for this clone. Genes here carry mouse names. The read falls 4 residues short of the CDR3 end, and the missing part is taken from the germline J gene. RNA extraction and reverse transcription yielded cDNA as sequencing template. This table comes from immunoSEQ multiplex PCR, and its TCRdb copy is limited to in-frame clones, with some not included. The data show some 1,700 clones, none appearing only once, with about 40% held by the ten largest. Germline values: CDR1 NSHNY, CDR2 SYGAGN. CDR3 size: 14 residues. V dropped 2 bases and J dropped 1 base, with 9 bases sitting between them. Combined cutaneous lymph node cells underwent sorting by CD4, CD8alpha, NKG2D, NKG2ACE and additional markers.

The receptor was isolated from a C3H/HeJ mouse with alopecia areata. For the strain, the MHC haplotype given is H2-k. The sample taken for sequencing was CD8+ T cells sorted from a lymph node. The chain recombines TRBV13-1 with TRBJ1-1, with a weak D call TRBD1 (6 bases). CDR3 DNA (partial): TGTGCCAGCAGTGACGGGGACAAAAACACA. Protein product: CASSDGDKNT. The CDR3 in full is CASSDGDKNTEVFF.